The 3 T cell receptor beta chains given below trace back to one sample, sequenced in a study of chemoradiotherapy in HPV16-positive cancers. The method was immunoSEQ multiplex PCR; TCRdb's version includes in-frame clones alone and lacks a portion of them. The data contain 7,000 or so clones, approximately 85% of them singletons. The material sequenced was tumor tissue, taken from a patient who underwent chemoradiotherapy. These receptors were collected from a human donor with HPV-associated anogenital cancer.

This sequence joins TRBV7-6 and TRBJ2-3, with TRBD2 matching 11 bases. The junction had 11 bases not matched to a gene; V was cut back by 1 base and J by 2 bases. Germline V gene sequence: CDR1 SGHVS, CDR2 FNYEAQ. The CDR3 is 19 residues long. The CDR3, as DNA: TGTGCCAGCAGCTTAGAGGCATCACGGACTAGCGGGCCCACAGATACGCAGTATTTT. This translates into CASSLEASRTSGPTDTQYF.

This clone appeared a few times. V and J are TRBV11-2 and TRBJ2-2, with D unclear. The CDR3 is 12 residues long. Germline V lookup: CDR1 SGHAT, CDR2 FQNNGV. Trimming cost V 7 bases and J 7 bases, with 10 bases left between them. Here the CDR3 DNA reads TGTGCCAGCAACAAGGGCGACGGGGAGCTGTTTTTT. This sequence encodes CASNKGDGELFF.

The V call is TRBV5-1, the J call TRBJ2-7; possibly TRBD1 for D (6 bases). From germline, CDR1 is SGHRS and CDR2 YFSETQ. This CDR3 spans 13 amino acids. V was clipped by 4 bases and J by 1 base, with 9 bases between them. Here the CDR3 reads CASSRTDSYEQYF. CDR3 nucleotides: TGCGCCAGCAGCCGGACAGATTCCTACGAGCAGTACTTC.